Below are 5 T cell receptor beta chains sequenced from a single sample in a study of identical twins. TCRdb re-called the 5' RACE reads with MiXCR, one entry per CDR3 protein. This repertoire shows more than 650,000 distinct CDR3 sequences, around 6% found once; its top ten account for approximately 1.6%. The sample consisted of naive T cells sorted from blood. The receptor set was obtained from a young man in good health.

In this sample, this clonotype turned up many times. The genes are TRBV5-5 and TRBJ2-2; no firm D call. Germline lookup yields CDR1 SGHKS and CDR2 YYEKEE (reference sequence). The CDR3 covers 15 residues. The V gene lost 2 bases and the J gene lost 6 bases, with 14 bases spanning the gap. The CDR3 nucleotides read TGTGCCAGCAGCTTTAGACTCTCGCCGGCCGGGGAGCTGTTTTTT. This sequence encodes CASSFRLSPAGELFF.

This clonotype showed up many times. The V gene is TRBV20-1, the J gene TRBJ2-1; tentative D call: TRBD2 (7 bases). Germline CDR1 DFQATT, CDR2 SNEGSKA (reference sequence). Trimming cost V 5 bases and J 7 bases, with 12 bases left between them. CDR3 size: 12 residues. The CDR3 reads CSAGRGANEQFF. The CDR3 nucleotides read TGCAGTGCTGGGAGGGGGGCGAATGAGCAGTTCTTC.

This clonotype was seen only a few times. The chain employs TRBV5-1 and TRBJ2-3; the D is unclear. V lost 1 base and J lost 3, with 12 bases in between. CDR1 SGHRS and CDR2 YFSETQ come from the germline V gene. The CDR3 consists of 15 residues. The CDR3 region is CASSLNPTGTDTQYF. The CDR3 nucleotides read TGCGCCAGCAGCTTGAACCCCACTGGGACAGATACGCAGTATTTT.

This clonotype was observed a handful of times. This sequence joins TRBV15 and TRBJ2-3; possibly TRBD1 for D (7 bases). V was trimmed by 1 base and J by 2 bases, leaving 13 bases between them. This CDR3 is 16 amino acids long. The germline V gene encodes CDR1 LNHNV and CDR2 YYDKDF (reference sequence). The CDR3 is CATSRAPRGATDTQYF. DNA of the CDR3: TGTGCCACCAGCAGAGCCCCCAGGGGGGCCACAGATACGCAGTATTTT.

This clonotype was detected many times. V usage is TRBV4-1 and J usage is TRBJ2-3; maybe TRBD2 (5 bases). Trimming cost V 1 base and J 4 bases, with 15 bases left between them. There are 16 residues in the CDR3. Germline V gene data show CDR1 as MGHRA and CDR2 as YSYEKL. The CDR3 is CASSQALAIGADTQYF. The CDR3 region has the DNA TGCGCCAGCAGCCAAGCCCTAGCTATTGGCGCAGATACGCAGTATTTT.